This TCR beta chain was sequenced during a study of T cells in localized non-small cell lung cancer (TCRdb year 2020). At the level of the whole study: The study analyzed T cell repertoires of 236 early-stage NSCLC patients, comparing tumors and uninvolved tumor-adjacent lungs. Of the NSCLC patients, 129 were male and approximately 99 were female, and the mean age was around 66 years. The cohort was made up of approximately 250 treatment-naive NSCLC patients whose localized lung tumors had been resected.

At diagnosis, tumor, uninvolved tumor-adjacent lung and peripheral blood were collected and then preserved as a mix of FFPE and fresh-frozen material. For TCR repertoire profiling, blood samples were analyzed as peripheral blood mononuclear cells. V is reduced by 6 bases and J by 0 bases, leaving a spacing of 3 bases between them. The cysteine opens and the phenylalanine closes a CDR3 of 12 amino acids. The retained sequence is limited to the CDR3, 36 bases, with the frame set at the first base. The germline V gene provides CDR1 MNHEY and CDR2 SVGAGI. The immunoSEQ Assay was used to sequence TCR beta CDR3 regions from DNA. As for the authors' bioinformatics: T cell density was computed as TCR beta template counts normalized to usable DNA estimated by amplifying housekeeping genes. Using the preseqR package, richness was estimated by extrapolating to 120,000 templates for tissue samples and 400,000 templates for PBMC samples. Clonality was taken to be one minus Pielou's evenness. To identify tissue-enriched TCRs, differential abundance testing was run on productive amino-acid clonotypes with a minimum total count of 5 and an alpha of 0.1. The Jaccard Index and the Morisita Overlap Index were used to quantify repertoire overlap between compartments. GLIPH grouped TCR beta CDR3s together with public tetramer-defined viral CDR3s, and a viral motif had to include at least three viral sequences and show V-gene enrichment. TCRdb took this table from immuneACCESS and kept in-frame rearrangements with V and J called. Such tables lack part of the clones; where checked against another copy, unresolved V genes explain under half of the gap, and the rest is unexplained. The V and J calls and clone size come from that table; D and trimming were worked out from the DNA. Here the sample has about 48,000 clones; about 80% occur a single time. Together, the top ten hold about a sixth of the sample.

There are a few counts of this clone. Its target antigen remains unknown. Base qualities are not at hand, and no much larger clone is one base apart. The paper's findings and limits, for the study overall: Of the top 100 tumor clones, a median of 57 were detected in paired uninvolved adjacent lung; 28 were also among that lung's top 100. Higher T cell density in blood was associated with longer overall survival, whereas higher clonality in adjacent lung was associated with shorter survival. Multi-region tumor sequencing was not performed, so intratumor heterogeneity could not be excluded. Because the study design was exploratory, TCR variables were selected using unadjusted p-values without false-discovery rate correction. Uninvolved tumor-adjacent lung showed the highest T cell clonality, higher than tumor, which suggests more focused antigenic responses in the uninvolved tumor-adjacent lung.

The sequence derives from a man aged 40-75 years with stage I squamous cell lung carcinoma. In this chain, TRBV6-5 is recombined with TRBJ1-3; confidence is insufficient to name the D gene. This specimen was peripheral blood, taken before any cancer treatment. The encoded CDR3 is CASSTSGNTIYF. The nucleotides read TGTGCCAGCAGCACCTCTGGAAACACCATATATTTT.